This section outlines one T cell receptor beta chain sequence together with its context. In its sample, this clonotype was seen many times. The antigen this receptor binds is unknown. No clone much larger than this one lies a single base away; base qualities are absent. The data were obtained in a study of early T cells in non-severe SARS-CoV-2 infection (dated by TCRdb to 2020 to 2022). With regard to the full study: TCR sequencing used bulk RNA from unsorted whole blood, so alpha and beta chains could not be paired.

Set within a cohort of healthcare workers in London, UK, this nested case-control study involved weekly PCR testing of nasopharyngeal swabs along with blood sampling. Healthcare workers were enrolled in the week of the UK lockdown, from 23 to 31 March 2020, and were followed every week for up to roughly 16 weeks. The method behind the library was 5' RACE. Sequencing used a NextSeq 500. The TCR library protocol attached unique molecular identifiers to individual cDNA molecules to correct for sequencing error and PCR bias. Sequencing covered both TCR alpha and beta chains, and within each sample the abundances of alpha and beta sequences were tightly co-correlated. In the paper's pipeline: Decombinator V4 was used to perform V gene, J gene and CDR3 annotation of TCR sequences. TCRs were defined as expanded if a significant change between any two time points was detected under a Poisson model with p below 0.0001. Abundances of TCRs were expressed as counts per million after normalisation to the total number of TCRs sequenced in each sample. TRAV1-2 paired with TRAJ12, TRAJ20 or TRAJ33 defined MAIT TCRs, while TRAV10 paired with TRAJ18 defined iNKT TCRs. VDJdb, accessed 1 November 2021, was searched for CMV, EBV and SARS-CoV-2 annotated TCRs, with TCRs annotated for multiple antigens excluded. The public reads were quality trimmed at Q25 with fastp and then assembled into clones with MiXCR by TCRdb, keeping productive beta chains. Entries that share a CDR3 protein sequence are merged under the most common genes and DNA. TCRdb assigned the V and J calls; the authors' analysis was not used. The sample profile shows some 64,000 distinct CDR3 sequences; approximately 13% of them were found once. In total, the top ten clones hold 7.5% to 9% of the sample.

The CDR3 goes from the cysteine to the phenylalanine over 14 residues. Of all the DNA, just the CDR3 is kept, 42 bases in frame from base 1. Sequences SEHNR (CDR1) and FQNEAQ (CDR2) are obtained from the germline V gene (reference sequence). V gives up 9 bases and J gives up 1 base, and the segment between their germline ends measures 15 bases. What the authors observed across the whole study: VDJdb matching was skewed toward anti-spike CD8 responses and likely underestimated virus-specific expansions by missing private and CD4 specificities.

Sequencing used whole blood. This clonotype was sampled from an adult who was a healthcare worker with PCR-confirmed SARS-CoV-2 infection or an uninfected control (not recorded which). The V and J segments used are TRBV7-9 and TRBJ1-2; the D gene lacks a confident call. At the DNA level, the sequence is TGTGCCAGTGCCGGGCGAGACTTTAACTATGGCTACACCTTC. It translates to CASAGRDFNYGYTF.